This T cell receptor beta chain was retrieved from a study of blood T cell repertoires in COVID-19. Libraries were prepared by immunoSEQ multiplex PCR; TCRdb keeps only in-frame clonotypes and omits some of them. The sample comprises under 200,000 clones, approximately 80% of which are singletons, and roughly 13% rests with the top ten. The clonotype originates from a woman in her fifties or sixties who had recovered from COVID-19. The sequencing input was PBMCs or T cells enriched from blood (not recorded which).

CDR3 sequence (DNA): TGTGCCAGCAGCTCGCAACAGGGAAGCACAGATACGCAGTATTTT. It codes for CASSSQQGSTDTQYF. This rearrangement joins TRBV5-5 to TRBJ2-3; TRBD1 is a possible D gene (6 bases). Trimming took off 3 bases at V and 0 bases at J, with 11 bases between the two ends. The CDR3 loop spans 15 amino acids. Germline lookup yields CDR1 SGHKS and CDR2 YYEKEE (reference sequence).